This TCR beta chain derives from a study of blood T cell repertoires in COVID-19. Turning to the study itself: COVID-19 samples from acute and convalescent phases originated in the United States, Italy and Spain. The analysed material was cDNA or gDNA that came from T cells, B-cell-depleted T cells, or PBMCs.

Sequencing used immunoSEQ multiplex PCR; TCRdb keeps in-frame clones, though not all of them. The table records about 81,000 clones, about 84% of them present only once. V lost 0 bases and J lost 13, with 12 bases in between. Germline V lookup: CDR1 GTSNPN, CDR2 SVGIG (reference sequence). The CDR3 consists of 11 residues. The chain combines TRBV30 with TRBJ1-2; a weak D match, TRBD1 (5 bases). This receptor was taken from a woman in her 70s with acute or convalescent COVID-19. The specimen sequenced was peripheral blood. DNA of the CDR3: TGTGCCTGGAGTGTACTCGACCAGGGCACCTTC. Translating it yields CAWSVLDQGTF.